These 13 T cell receptor beta chains were all obtained from the same sample, sequenced in a study of blood T cell repertoires in COVID-19 (dated by TCRdb to 2018 to 2021). Library method: the immunoSEQ multiplex PCR assay. The table comes from immuneACCESS by way of TCRdb, which keeps in-frame sequences with V and J called. Part of the clones is missing from these tables; in studies checked, under half for an unresolved V gene and the rest for unknown reasons. For this sample the table gives hundreds of thousands of clones, of which around 90% were detected only once. The ten largest clones represent around 3.3% of the sample. Source material: peripheral blood. The receptors here all came from a man younger than 35 with active or convalescent COVID-19.

This sequence joins TRBV7-6 and TRBJ2-7; 12 bases fit TRBD2. The CDR3 totals 19 residues. V shed 5 bases and J 1 base; nucleotides not matched to a gene: 15. Germline CDR1 and CDR2: SGHVS and FNYEAQ. CDR3 sequence (DNA): TGTGCCAGCAGCGCCTACCCCCTAGCGGGAGGGCCCATTTCCTACGAGCAGTACTTC. This encodes CASSAYPLAGGPISYEQYF.

This clone was seen a few times. The chain carries TRBV10-3 and TRBJ2-7; D gene unclear. The germline V gene has CDR1 ENHRY and CDR2 SYGVKD. The V and J ends lost 3 bases and 3 bases respectively, with 18 bases between them. This CDR3 spans 16 amino acids. The DNA for the CDR3 is TGTGCCATCAGTGAAGCCCCGTTAGACGGCGGCTACGAGCAGTACTTC. Amino acids: CAISEAPLDGGYEQYF.

V and J are TRBV2 and TRBJ1-6, with D possibly being TRBD1 (6 bases). The V end lost 5 bases, the J end lost 0 bases, and 11 bases lay between the germline ends. The CDR3 consists of 16 residues. Germline loops: CDR1 SNHLY, CDR2 FYNNEI. The DNA for the CDR3 is TGTGCCAGCAGTAGGGACACGAGCTCCTATAATTCACCCCTCCACTTT. This sequence encodes CASSRDTSSYNSPLHF.

This clone appeared a single time. The CDR3 DNA reads TGTGCCAGCAGCTTAGACGAGCGGGGGCGGGAGACCCAGTACTTC. Residues: CASSLDERGRETQYF. J is TRBJ2-5 and V is TRBV7-2; TRBD2 matches 8 bases. Germline assignment: CDR1 SGHTA and CDR2 FQGNSA. Losses at the gene ends were 1 base for V and 5 bases for J; bases not matched to a gene: 6. The CDR3 covers 15 residues.

The V gene is TRBV28, the J gene TRBJ2-7; D remains unclear. Per germline, CDR1 MDHEN and CDR2 SYDVKM. This CDR3 has 11 residues. The germline V and J ends were trimmed by 5 bases and 3 bases, with 5 bases remaining between them. The CDR3 DNA follows: TGTGCCAGCAGTCCAAACTACGAGCAGTACTTC. It encodes CASSPNYEQYF.

This chain uses TRBV14 with TRBJ1-1; no reliable D call. CDR3 length equals 16 residues. Germline CDR1 SGHDN, CDR2 FVKESK. Trimming stripped 0 bases from V and 1 base from J, with 12 bases between. The CDR3 region has the DNA TGTGCCAGCAGCCAAGATTGGCGTCTAGGGAACACTGAAGCTTTCTTT. It yields the protein CASSQDWRLGNTEAFF.

The chain recombines TRBV19 with TRBJ2-3, with 7 bases aligning to TRBD2. V lost 7 bases, J lost 10 bases, and 17 bases stayed unmatched. The CDR3 is 15 residues long. CDR1 LNHDA and CDR2 SQIVND come from the germline V gene (reference sequence). CDR3 amino acids: CASTMGRTLAGAQYF. CDR3 nucleotides: TGTGCCAGTACCATGGGGCGGACTCTTGCGGGAGCGCAGTATTTT.

Regarding this clone: The sample has other DNA sequences that encode this CDR3 too. The chain is built from TRBV19 and TRBJ1-5, with a possible D match to TRBD1 (5 bases). Germline V gene data show CDR1 as LNHDA and CDR2 as SQIVND (reference sequence). V was cut by 6 bases and J by 0 bases, with 12 bases left in between. The CDR3 contains 15 residues. The DNA for the CDR3 is TGTGCCAGTAGGGGGGGACGGCTTAGCAATCAGCCCCAGCATTTT. It codes for CASRGGRLSNQPQHF.

The chain uses TRBV7-6 and TRBJ1-4; 8 bases fit TRBD1. Germline V gene data show CDR1 as SGHVS and CDR2 as FNYEAQ. Trimming at V came to 4 bases and at J to 4 bases, leaving 5 bases not matched to a gene. This CDR3 is 15 amino acids long. CDR3 bases: TGTGCCAGCAGCTCGGGACAGGCGATTAATGAAAAACTGTTTTTT. Translating it yields CASSSGQAINEKLFF.

The chain recombines TRBV2 with TRBJ1-2; 7 bases match TRBD1. This CDR3 region has 15 residues. Germline CDR1 reads SNHLY; CDR2 reads FYNNEI. With 3 bases clipped from V and 8 bases from J, the junction kept 12 bases outside the gene matches. The CDR3 here is CASSDVTQGVGGYTF. The DNA of the CDR3 is TGTGCCAGCAGTGATGTGACTCAGGGGGTAGGAGGCTACACCTTC.

The J gene is TRBJ1-1, the V gene TRBV9, with TRBD1 as a possible D gene (5 bases). V was cut by 4 bases and J by 0 bases, with 10 bases left in between. Germline CDR1 reads SGDLS; CDR2 reads YYNGEE. The length of the CDR3 is 14 residues. The CDR3 spells CASSPRTMNTEAFF. CDR3 DNA sequence: TGTGCCAGCAGCCCCCGGACAATGAACACTGAAGCTTTCTTT.

The chain is built from TRBV11-2 and TRBJ2-3, with D tentatively TRBD2 (5 bases). This CDR3 contains 15 residues. Trimming cost V 5 bases and J 7 bases, with 19 bases left between them. Germline values: CDR1 SGHAT, CDR2 FQNNGV. The CDR3 DNA reads TGTGCCAGCAGCCGTTTCGCGGCCACGGGGAATACGCAGTATTTT. Its protein product is CASSRFAATGNTQYF.

The gene calls are TRBV12-5 and TRBJ2-1; 8 bases are a match to TRBD2. Germline V gene lookup returns CDR1 LGHNT and CDR2 FRNRAP. This CDR3 spans 14 amino acids. Germline trimming cut 3 bases from V and 2 bases from J; bases unmatched to any gene: 0. In nucleotides, the CDR3 is TGTGCTAGTGGTTTTAGCGGGGCCTACAATGAGCAGTTCTTC. Translated, it gives CASGFSGAYNEQFF.